A single sample gave rise to the 2 T cell receptor beta chains below, sequenced in a study of blood T cell repertoires in COVID-19. The repertoire was sequenced with immunoSEQ multiplex PCR; TCRdb's copy has only in-frame clones and lacks some. The sample holds some 490,000 clones; 75% to 90% are singletons and the top ten take roughly 8.5%. The sequencing input was PBMCs or T cells enriched from blood (not recorded which). These receptors originate from an older woman who had recovered from COVID-19.

The V and J genes are TRBV9 and TRBJ1-3, with 7 positions matching TRBD1. The trim removed 4 bases at V and 0 bases at J, leaving 10 bases unmatched. Germline loops: CDR1 SGDLS, CDR2 YYNGEE. CDR3 size: 17 residues. CDR3 nucleotide sequence: TGTGCCAGCAGCATCGGACAGGTCCCCGGCTCTGGAAACACCATATATTTT. Protein sequence: CASSIGQVPGSGNTIYF.

The CDR3 reads CATSTGQGNYEQYV. CDR3 DNA sequence: TGTGCCACCTCAACGGGACAGGGAAACTACGAGCAGTACGTC. The gene calls are TRBV15 and TRBJ2-7, with TRBD1 matching 9 bases. Germline trimming cut 8 bases from V and 3 bases from J; bases unmatched to any gene: 8. The CDR3 has 14 residues. Germline CDR1 LNHNV, CDR2 YYDKDF (reference sequence).